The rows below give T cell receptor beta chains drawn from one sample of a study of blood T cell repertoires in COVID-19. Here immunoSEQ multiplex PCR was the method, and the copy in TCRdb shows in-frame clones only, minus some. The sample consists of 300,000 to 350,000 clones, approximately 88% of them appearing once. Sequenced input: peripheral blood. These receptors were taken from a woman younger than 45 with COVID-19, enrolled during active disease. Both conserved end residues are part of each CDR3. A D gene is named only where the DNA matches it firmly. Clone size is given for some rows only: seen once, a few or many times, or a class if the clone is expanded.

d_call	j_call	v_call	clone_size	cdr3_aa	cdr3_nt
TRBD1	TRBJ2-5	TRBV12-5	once	CASGLVGQGGLFQETQYF	TGTGCTAGTGGTTTGGTAGGACAGGGGGGGCTCTTCCAAGAGACCCAGTACTTC
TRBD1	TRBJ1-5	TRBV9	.	CASSVGTGGQPQHF	TGTGCCAGCAGCGTAGGGACAGGAGGTCAGCCCCAGCATTTT
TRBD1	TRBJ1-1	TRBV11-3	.	CASSSKYPTDRGRLGTEAFF	TGTGCCAGCAGCTCCAAATACCCGACGGACAGGGGGCGATTGGGTACTGAAGCTTTCTTT
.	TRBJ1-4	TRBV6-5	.	CASSPFRWNEKLFF	TGTGCCAGCAGTCCTTTCCGGTGGAATGAAAAACTGTTTTTT
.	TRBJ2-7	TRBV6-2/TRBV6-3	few	CASSGDSSNHFSSYEQYF	TGTGCCAGCAGTGGAGACAGCTCCAATCATTTTTCCTCCTACGAGCAGTACTTC
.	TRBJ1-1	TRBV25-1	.	CASSELEARAGTEAFF	TGTGCCAGCAGTGAATTGGAGGCTCGGGCAGGCACTGAAGCTTTCTTT
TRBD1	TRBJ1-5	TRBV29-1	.	CSVITVGSGGYQPQHF	TGCAGCGTCATTACCGTCGGGTCAGGGGGCTATCAGCCCCAGCATTTT
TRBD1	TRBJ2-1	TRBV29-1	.	CSVPGQGRNEQFF	TGCAGCGTCCCTGGACAGGGTAGGAATGAGCAGTTCTTC
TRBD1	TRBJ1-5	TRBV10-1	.	CASSRTGDQPQHF	TGCGCCAGCAGTAGGACAGGGGATCAGCCCCAGCATTTT
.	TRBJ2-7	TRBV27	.	CASAERVAYEQYF	TGTGCCAGCGCTGAGAGGGTTGCCTACGAGCAGTACTTC